Below are 31 T cell receptor beta chains sequenced from a single sample in a study of blood T cell repertoires in COVID-19. Assay: immunoSEQ multiplex PCR; the TCRdb copy retains only in-frame clones and omits some. The sample yields 310,000 or so clones, around 90% seen once. The sequenced sample was peripheral blood. The receptor set was obtained from a man aged 65-85 years with acute or convalescent COVID-19.

The gene calls are TRBV6-5 and TRBJ2-2, with a possible D match to TRBD2 (6 bases). Germline values: CDR1 MNHEY, CDR2 SVGAGI. Between the trimmed V and J ends, which lost 8 bases and 1 base, there was a span of 11 bases. The length of the CDR3 is 14 residues. CDR3 sequence (DNA): TGTGCCAGCGCGCAGGGAGGGAACACCGGGGAGCTGTTTTTT. Translation: CASAQGGNTGELFF.

The chain links TRBV5-1 to TRBJ2-1, with 12 positions matching TRBD1. CDR1 is SGHRS and CDR2 is YFSETQ in the germline V gene. Trimming at V came to 0 bases and at J to 7 bases, leaving 8 bases not matched to a gene. There are 17 residues in the CDR3. The CDR3 region has the DNA TGCGCCAGCAGCTTGGCCCCCGGGACAGGGGGCTTAAATGAGCAGTTCTTC. The encoded protein is CASSLAPGTGGLNEQFF.

The V call is TRBV2, the J call TRBJ1-3, with D unresolved. Germline CDR1 and CDR2: SNHLY and FYNNEI. This CDR3 is built from 15 residues. V gave up 0 bases and J gave up 4 bases, with 10 bases separating them. The CDR3 nucleotides read TGTGCCAGCAGTGAAGCCAGAGGTTTGGGAAACACCATATATTTT. This codes for CASSEARGLGNTIYF. Drawing the rest from reference TRBV2 and TRBJ1-3, the complete variable domain is EPEVTQTPSHQVTQMGQEVILRCVPISNHLYFYWYRQILGQKVEFLVSFYNNEISEKSEIFDDQFSVERPDGSNFTLKIRSTKLEDSAMYFCASSEARGLGNTIYFGEGSWLTVV.

This rearrangement joins TRBV6-2 or TRBV6-3 to TRBJ2-7; 8 nucleotides agree with TRBD2. Germline V gene sequence: CDR1 MNHEY, CDR2 SVGEGT. V lost 3 bases to trimming and J lost 6 bases; unmatched junction nucleotides: 13. The CDR3 extends over 16 amino acids. In DNA, the CDR3 is TGTGCCAGCAGTTATTTACCCCTAGGACTAGCCGCCGAGCAGTACTTC. It is translated as CASSYLPLGLAAEQYF.

The chain is built from TRBV3-1 (or the pseudogene TRBV3-2) and TRBJ2-4; D gene ambiguous. Per germline, CDR1 LGHDT and CDR2 YNNKEL (reference sequence). The length of the CDR3 is 12 residues. V was pared by 0 bases and J by 6 bases, with 3 bases between. The CDR3 nucleotides are TGTGCCAGCAGCCAAGATCGAAACATTCAGTACTTC. Translation gives CASSQDRNIQYF.

This clone was detected only once. The chain has TRBV6-5 and TRBJ1-1, with D maybe TRBD1 (5 bases). Trimming took 2 bases from V and 3 from J, leaving 13 bases between them. CDR1 is MNHEY, CDR2 SVGAGI, per germline. The CDR3 length is 15 residues. The CDR3 reads CASSYRGGSDTEAFF. CDR3 bases: TGTGCCAGCAGTTACAGGGGTGGTTCGGACACTGAAGCTTTCTTT.

The V call is TRBV28, the J call TRBJ1-1; 8 bases are a match to TRBD1. After removal of 5 bases from V and 0 bases from J, the junction contained 5 bases not matched to a gene. Germline V gives CDR1 MDHEN, CDR2 SYDVKM. The CDR3 length is 15 residues. The CDR3 coding sequence is TGTGCCAGCAGTCCTCAGGGGGCCATGAACACTGAAGCTTTCTTT. It is translated as CASSPQGAMNTEAFF.

This clone has more than one count but fewer than ten. J is TRBJ2-4 and V is TRBV9, with 7 positions matching TRBD2. V shed 0 bases and J 8 bases; nucleotides not matched to a gene: 11. Germline V gene sequence: CDR1 SGDLS, CDR2 YYNGEE. The CDR3 is 16 residues long. For the CDR3, the DNA is TGTGCCAGCAGCGTAGGGCCTAGCGGCAACTCGGACATTCAGTACTTC. Protein: CASSVGPSGNSDIQYF.

V gene TRBV7-2 combines with J gene TRBJ1-3; unclear D gene. Trimming left V 5 bases short and J 8 bases short, with 10 bases between. The CDR3 is 12 amino acids. Germline lookup yields CDR1 SGHTA and CDR2 FQGNSA. The DNA for the CDR3 is TGTGCCAGCAGCGCTCCCCGGGACACCATATATTTT. It is translated as CASSAPRDTIYF.

This clone was observed at least ten times. The V and J genes are TRBV19 and TRBJ2-7, with 8 bases fitting TRBD1. This CDR3 spans 14 amino acids. Germline values: CDR1 LNHDA, CDR2 SQIVND (reference sequence). The V segment lost 7 bases and the J segment 4 bases; nucleotides outside the gene matches: 9. Written as DNA, the CDR3 is TGTGCCAGTAAACCGCGACAGGGGTTGTACGAGCAGTACTTC. Translating it yields CASKPRQGLYEQYF.

The gene calls are TRBV15 and TRBJ2-7; D gene unclear. V was cut by 1 base and J by 3 bases, with 10 bases left in between. The CDR3 contains 14 residues. Germline CDR1 is LNHNV and CDR2 is YYDKDF (reference sequence). The CDR3 region has the DNA TGTGCCACCAGCAGAGCTGGAGAAAGCTACGAGCAGTACTTC. This translates into CATSRAGESYEQYF. The complete variable domain, with remaining parts taken from reference TRBV15 and TRBJ2-7, reads DAMVIQNPRYQVTQFGKPVTLSCSQTLNHNVMYWYQQKSSQAPKLLFHYYDKDFNNEADTPDNFQSRRPNTSFCFLDIRSPGLGDTAMYLCATSRAGESYEQYFGPGTRLTVT.

The chain has TRBV20-1 and TRBJ2-3, with 8 positions matching TRBD2. The CDR3 is 17 amino acids. Germline V CDR1 and CDR2: DFQATT, SNEGSKA (reference sequence). V shed 3 bases and J 4 bases; nucleotides not matched to a gene: 15. The CDR3 protein is CSASSGAGPGRADTQYF. The CDR3 DNA reads as TGCAGTGCTAGTAGCGGGGCGGGACCCGGGCGGGCAGATACGCAGTATTTT.

The chain joins TRBV5-1 to TRBJ1-1; 7 nucleotides match TRBD1. Trimming took 2 bases from V and 8 from J; bases not matched to a gene: 12. From germline, CDR1 is SGHRS and CDR2 YFSETQ. The CDR3 loop spans 15 amino acids. This chain's CDR3 is CASSFDRVGLGEAFF. For the CDR3, the DNA is TGCGCCAGCAGCTTTGACAGGGTGGGTTTGGGGGAAGCTTTCTTT.

This chain links TRBV3-1 (or the pseudogene TRBV3-2) with TRBJ1-2, with TRBD1 matching over 9 bases. With V trimmed by 6 bases and J by 4 bases, 9 bases remained unmatched. Germline V gene sequence: CDR1 LGHDT, CDR2 YNNKEL (reference sequence). This CDR3 region has 15 residues. CDR3 nucleotides: TGTGCCAGCAGTCTTACAGGGGGCCGTGGCTATGGCTACACCTTC. This translates into CASSLTGGRGYGYTF.

This clone occurred once. At the DNA level, this CDR3 is encoded by other sequences in the same sample as well. The V and J genes are TRBV9 and TRBJ1-3; 7 nucleotides align to TRBD1. This CDR3 region has 17 residues. With V trimmed by 0 bases and J by 0 bases, 6 bases remained unmatched. Germline loops: CDR1 SGDLS, CDR2 YYNGEE. The CDR3 loop reads CASSVGGTANSGNTIYF. CDR3 nucleotides: TGTGCCAGCAGCGTAGGAGGGACAGCGAACTCTGGAAACACCATATATTTT.

The rearrangement links TRBV7-7 to TRBJ1-6; D gene uncertain. The germline CDR1 and CDR2 sequences are SSHAT and FNYEAQ (reference sequence). This CDR3 is 13 amino acids long. V gave up 1 base and J gave up 13 bases, with 11 bases separating them. The CDR3 reads CASSLDQVSPLHF. The CDR3 coding sequence is TGTGCCAGCAGCTTAGATCAGGTCTCCCCCCTCCACTTT.

The chain is built from TRBV5-5 and TRBJ1-5, with D uncertain. The CDR3 covers 12 residues. V dropped 1 base and J dropped 6 bases, with 5 bases sitting between them. Germline V gives CDR1 SGHKS, CDR2 YYEKEE (reference sequence). The CDR3 nucleotides are TGTGCCAGCAGCTTGCCTCCTCAGCCCCAGCATTTT. It encodes CASSLPPQPQHF. The whole variable domain, remainder taken from reference TRBV5-5 and TRBJ1-5, is DAGVTQSPTHLIKTRGQQVTLRCSPISGHKSVSWYQQVLGQGPQFIFQYYEKEERGRGNFPDRFSARQFPNYSSELNVNALLLGDSALYLCASSLPPQPQHFGDGTRLSIL.

J is TRBJ2-5 and V is TRBV19; D uncertain. V lost 1 base, J lost 5 bases, and 8 bases lay in between. The CDR3 runs to 13 residues. Germline CDR1 reads LNHDA; CDR2 reads SQIVND (reference sequence). The CDR3 bases are TGTGCCAGTAGTATAGTCCCCCGGGAGACCCAGTACTTC. Translation: CASSIVPRETQYF. Full variable domain (outside the CDR3, taken from reference TRBV19 and TRBJ2-5): DGGITQSPKYLFRKEGQNVTLSCEQNLNHDAMYWYRQDPGQGLRLIYYSQIVNDFQKGDIAEGYSVSREKKESFPLTVTSAQKNPTAFYLCASSIVPRETQYFGPGTRLLVL.

This sequence joins TRBV7-9 and TRBJ2-1; 7 bases match TRBD2. The CDR3 is made up of 18 amino acids. The V gene's germline CDR1 is SEHNR and CDR2 FQNEAQ (reference sequence). V lost 0 bases, J lost 0 bases, and 8 bases stayed unmatched. The DNA for the CDR3 is TGTGCCAGCAGCTTAGCGGTGATAGGCGGGAGCTCCTACAATGAGCAGTTCTTC. It translates to CASSLAVIGGSSYNEQFF.

The V call is TRBV9, the J call TRBJ2-3, with TRBD1 identical over 7 bases. V shed 3 bases and J 1 base; nucleotides not matched to a gene: 8. This CDR3 is built from 16 residues. Germline-derived CDR1 and CDR2 are SGDLS and YYNGEE. CDR3 nucleotides: TGTGCCAGCAGCGCCCCTGGACAGGCTGGCACAGATACGCAGTATTTT. It specifies CASSAPGQAGTDTQYF.

The chain has TRBV6-5 and TRBJ2-5; 7 positions match TRBD1. The CDR3 length is 14 residues. The V gene's germline CDR1 is MNHEY and CDR2 SVGAGI. V lost 6 bases and J lost 2; bases outside the gene matches: 6. In DNA form, the CDR3 reads TGTGCCAGCAGCATAGGGGACAGTCAAGAGACCCAGTACTTC. This gives the protein CASSIGDSQETQYF.

The chain uses TRBV3-1 (or the pseudogene TRBV3-2) and TRBJ2-7; 8 bases match TRBD1. Germline CDR1 is LGHDT and CDR2 is YNNKEL (reference sequence). The CDR3 covers 14 residues. V shed 4 bases, J shed 0 bases, and the junction held 2 bases outside the gene matches. The chain's CDR3 is CASSRGQASYEQYF. The CDR3 DNA is TGTGCCAGCAGCCGGGGACAGGCCTCCTACGAGCAGTACTTC.

The gene calls are TRBV6-2 or TRBV6-3 and TRBJ2-3; D is perhaps TRBD1 (5 bases). V was shortened by 3 bases and J by 0 bases, with 10 bases between the two germline ends. The CDR3 covers 15 residues. Germline loops: CDR1 MNHEY, CDR2 SVGEGT. The CDR3 is CASSYDRQSTDTQYF. CDR3 DNA: TGTGCCAGCAGTTATGACAGACAAAGCACAGATACGCAGTATTTT.

The rearrangement joins TRBV19 to TRBJ2-5; 9 nucleotides agree with TRBD2. The CDR3 spans 17 residues. The junction had 13 bases not matched to a gene; V was cut back by 4 bases and J by 4 bases. Germline CDR1 is LNHDA and CDR2 is SQIVND (reference sequence). The CDR3 protein is CASSTTRVTSGGETQYF. CDR3 nucleotides: TGTGCCAGTAGTACCACCAGGGTGACTAGCGGTGGAGAGACCCAGTACTTC. The full variable domain, in which reference TRBV19 and TRBJ2-5 provide the parts outside the CDR3, is DGGITQSPKYLFRKEGQNVTLSCEQNLNHDAMYWYRQDPGQGLRLIYYSQIVNDFQKGDIAEGYSVSREKKESFPLTVTSAQKNPTAFYLCASSTTRVTSGGETQYFGPGTRLLVL.

This clone has a handful of counts. The chain recombines TRBV10-1 with TRBJ1-5; D possibly corresponds to TRBD1 (5 bases). Trimming left V 6 bases short and J 7 bases short, with 25 bases between. The germline V gene has CDR1 WNHNN and CDR2 SYGVQD (reference sequence). The CDR3 sequence is 17 residues long. The CDR3: CASRVRPGLLRNQPQHF. The CDR3 DNA sequence: TGCGCCAGCAGAGTAAGACCGGGACTTCTCAGAAACCAGCCCCAGCATTTT.

The V call is TRBV29-1, the J call TRBJ1-2, with TRBD1 matching 9 bases. This CDR3 comprises 13 residues. Germline V gives CDR1 SQVTM, CDR2 ANQGSEA. The V gene end was trimmed by 6 bases and the J gene end by 7 bases; junction bases not matched to a gene: 9. The CDR3 sequence: CSVPAGTGFGYTF. In nucleotides, the CDR3 is TGCAGCGTCCCAGCCGGGACAGGGTTTGGCTACACCTTC.

This chain joins TRBV5-1 and TRBJ2-2; D remains ambiguous. V was trimmed by 0 bases and J by 4 bases, leaving 16 bases between them. This CDR3 has 17 residues. Germline CDR1 and CDR2: SGHRS and YFSETQ. This CDR3 is CASSLVSQTSLTGELFF. The CDR3 nucleotides read TGCGCCAGCAGCTTGGTTTCGCAGACATCGCTCACCGGGGAGCTGTTTTTT.

This clone came up once. Other DNA sequences in this specimen translate into the identical CDR3. The chain links TRBV6-4 to TRBJ1-2; D might be TRBD1 (5 bases). This CDR3 region has 12 residues. Deletions cut 2 bases from V and 8 bases from J, with 9 bases between. Per germline, CDR1 MRHNA and CDR2 SNTAGT. For the CDR3, the DNA is TGTGCCAGCAGTGACAGGGGCGGCGGCTACACCTTC. This gives the protein CASSDRGGGYTF.

The chain links TRBV10-3 to TRBJ2-7, with D possibly being TRBD1 (5 bases). The CDR3 is 14 residues long. With 4 bases removed from V and 6 bases from J, the gap between germline ends came to 16 bases. Germline CDR1 reads ENHRY; CDR2 reads SYGVKD. CDR3 amino acids: CAISARQGGGEQYF. CDR3 DNA sequence: TGTGCCATCAGTGCTAGGCAGGGCGGTGGCGAGCAGTACTTC.

J is TRBJ2-5 and V is TRBV3-1 (or the pseudogene TRBV3-2); D is perhaps TRBD2 (7 bases). The germline V gene has CDR1 LGHDT and CDR2 YNNKEL (reference sequence). Between the trimmed V and J ends, which lost 1 base and 5 bases, there was a span of 17 bases. The CDR3 is 16 residues long. As DNA, the CDR3 is TGTGCCAGCAGCCAAGTGGGTGCGGGGGCCCGGGAGACCCAGTACTTC. It encodes CASSQVGAGARETQYF.

V usage is TRBV5-1 and J usage is TRBJ2-5, with D perhaps matching TRBD1 (6 bases). The CDR3 covers 14 residues. Trimming took 4 bases from V and 2 from J, leaving 12 bases between them. Germline V CDR1 and CDR2: SGHRS, YFSETQ. The CDR3 loop is CASSATGTQETQYF. For the CDR3, the DNA is TGCGCCAGCAGCGCGACAGGAACACAAGAGACCCAGTACTTC.